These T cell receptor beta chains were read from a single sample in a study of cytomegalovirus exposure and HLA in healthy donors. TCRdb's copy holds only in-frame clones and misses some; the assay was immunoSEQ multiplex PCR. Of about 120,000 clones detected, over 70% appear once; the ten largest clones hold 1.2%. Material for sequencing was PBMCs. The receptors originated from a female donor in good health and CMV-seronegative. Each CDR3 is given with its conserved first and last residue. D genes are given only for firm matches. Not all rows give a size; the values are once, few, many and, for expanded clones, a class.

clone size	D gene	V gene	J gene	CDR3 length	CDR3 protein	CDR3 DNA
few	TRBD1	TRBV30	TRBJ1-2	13	CAWSAQGASGYTF	TGTGCCTGGAGTGCACAGGGGGCGTCCGGCTACACCTTC
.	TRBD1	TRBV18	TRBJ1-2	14	CASSPPGQNYGYTF	TGTGCCAGCTCACCCCCGGGACAGAACTATGGCTACACCTTC
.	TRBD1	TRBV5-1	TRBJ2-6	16	CASSLGTGTGANVLTF	TGCGCCAGCAGCTTGGGGACAGGGACTGGGGCCAACGTCCTGACTTTC
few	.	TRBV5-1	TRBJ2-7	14	CASSPMGASYEQYF	TGCGCCAGCAGCCCAATGGGGGCCTCCTACGAGCAGTACTTC
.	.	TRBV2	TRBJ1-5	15	CASQSGAPGDQPQHF	TGTGCCAGTCAGTCAGGGGCACCCGGAGACCAGCCCCAGCATTTT
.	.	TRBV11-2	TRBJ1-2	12	CASSLDRSGYTF	TGTGCCAGCAGCTTAGATCGTAGTGGCTACACCTTC
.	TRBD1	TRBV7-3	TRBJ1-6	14	CASSVNRGDSPLHF	TGTGCCAGCAGCGTAAACAGGGGAGATTCACCCCTCCACTTT
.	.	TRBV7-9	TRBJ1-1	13	CASSLEIRAEAFF	TGTGCCAGCAGCTTAGAGATCAGGGCGGAAGCTTTCTTT
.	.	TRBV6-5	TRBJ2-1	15	CASRTDKSSYNEQFF	TGTGCCAGCAGGACGGACAAGAGCTCCTACAATGAGCAGTTCTTC
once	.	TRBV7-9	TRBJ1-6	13	CSILQGDNSPLHF	TGTTCCATCCTACAGGGTGACAATTCACCCCTCCACTTT
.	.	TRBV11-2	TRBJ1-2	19	CASSSYPMTGGASYYGYTF	TGTGCCAGCAGCTCTTACCCCATGACCGGGGGGGCATCCTACTATGGCTACACCTTC
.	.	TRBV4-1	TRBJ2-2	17	CASSPVGGPLQPGELFF	TGCGCCAGCAGCCCGGTCGGGGGGCCCTTACAGCCCGGGGAGCTGTTTTTT
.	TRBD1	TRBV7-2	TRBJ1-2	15	CASSPTGTEVSGYTF	TGTGCCAGCAGCCCCACCGGGACAGAAGTCTCTGGCTACACCTTC
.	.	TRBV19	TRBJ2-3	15	CASSYRTRVGNTQYF	TGTGCCAGTAGTTACAGGACACGAGTAGGAAATACGCAGTATTTT
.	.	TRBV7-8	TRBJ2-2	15	CASSLDYPNTGELFF	TGTGCCAGCAGCTTGGACTACCCGAACACCGGGGAGCTGTTTTTT
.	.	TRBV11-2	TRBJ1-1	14	CASSPEGMNTEAFF	TGTGCCAGCAGCCCGGAGGGCATGAACACTGAAGCTTTCTTT
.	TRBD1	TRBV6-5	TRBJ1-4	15	CASSYRTGLNEKLFF	TGTGCCAGCAGTTACCGGACAGGGCTTAATGAAAAACTGTTTTTT
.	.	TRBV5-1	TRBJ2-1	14	CASSLGGLGDEQFF	TGCGCCAGCAGCTTGGGGGGCCTTGGGGATGAGCAGTTCTTC
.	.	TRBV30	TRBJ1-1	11	CAWMQRTEAFF	TGTGCCTGGATGCAGCGCACTGAAGCTTTCTTT
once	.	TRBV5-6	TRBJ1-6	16	CASSPSGHINNSPLHF	TGTGCCAGCAGCCCTTCGGGACACATTAATAATTCACCCCTCCACTTT
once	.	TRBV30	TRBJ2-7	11	CAWSRSYEQYF	TGTGCCTGGAGCCGTAGCTACGAGCAGTACTTC
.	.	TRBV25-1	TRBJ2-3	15	CASSAAGTSTDTQYF	TGTGCCAGCAGTGCGGCGGGGACGAGCACAGATACGCAGTATTTT
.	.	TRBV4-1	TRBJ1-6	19	CASSQGFRGASSYNSPLHF	TGCGCCAGCAGCCAAGGATTTCGGGGGGCGAGCTCCTATAATTCACCCCTCCACTTT
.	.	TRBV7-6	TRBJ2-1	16	CASSPTWAGSYNEQFF	TGTGCCAGCAGCCCGACCTGGGCTGGATCCTACAATGAGCAGTTCTTC
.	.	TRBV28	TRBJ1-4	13	CASRRALGEKLFF	TGTGCCAGCAGGCGGGCCCTTGGTGAAAAACTGTTTTTT
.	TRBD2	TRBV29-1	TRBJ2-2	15	CSVEDSRGAGGELFF	TGCAGCGTTGAAGATTCGCGGGGGGCCGGCGGGGAGCTGTTTTTT
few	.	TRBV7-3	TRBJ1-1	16	CASSLNGGYPNTEAFF	TGTGCCAGCAGCTTAAACGGGGGGTATCCGAACACTGAAGCTTTCTTT
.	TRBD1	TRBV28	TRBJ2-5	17	CASSFPWTGDAEETQYF	TGTGCCAGCAGTTTCCCCTGGACAGGGGACGCCGAAGAGACCCAGTACTTC
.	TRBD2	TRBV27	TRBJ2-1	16	CASSPLGGSSYNEQFF	TGTGCCAGCAGCCCCCTGGGGGGGAGCTCCTACAATGAGCAGTTCTTC
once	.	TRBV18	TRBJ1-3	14	CASSPSSSGNTIYF	TGTGCCAGCTCACCCTCTTCCTCTGGAAACACCATATATTTT
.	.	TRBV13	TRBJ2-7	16	CASSPTLEGSPYEQYF	TGTGCCAGCAGCCCCACTTTGGAGGGCTCGCCCTACGAGCAGTACTTC
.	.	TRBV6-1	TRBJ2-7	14	CASRKGLISYEQYF	TGTGCCAGCAGGAAGGGGCTAATCTCCTACGAGCAGTACTTC
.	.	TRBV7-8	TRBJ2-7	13	CASSLRRGYEQYF	TGTGCCAGCAGCCTCCGGCGCGGCTACGAGCAGTACTTC
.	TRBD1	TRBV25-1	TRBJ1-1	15	CASSGTGRGRTEAFF	TGTGCCAGCAGTGGGACAGGGAGGGGTCGCACTGAAGCTTTCTTT
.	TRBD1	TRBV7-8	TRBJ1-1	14	CASSRNRGRTEAFF	TGTGCCAGCAGCCGTAACAGGGGGCGTACTGAAGCTTTCTTT
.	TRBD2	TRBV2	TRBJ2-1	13	CASLTSGDNEQFF	TGTGCCAGCCTAACTAGCGGGGACAATGAGCAGTTCTTC
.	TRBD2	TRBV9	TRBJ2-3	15	CASSLGLAGTDTQYF	TGTGCCAGCAGCCTAGGACTAGCGGGAACGGATACGCAGTATTTT
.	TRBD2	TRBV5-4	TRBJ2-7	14	CASSPSGVPYEQYF	TGTGCCAGCAGCCCTAGCGGGGTACCCTACGAGCAGTACTTC
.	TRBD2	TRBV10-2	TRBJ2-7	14	CASSDLAEEYEQYF	TGCGCCAGCAGTGACCTAGCGGAAGAGTACGAGCAGTACTTC
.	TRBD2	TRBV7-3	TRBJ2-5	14	CASSASGRGETQYF	TGTGCCAGCAGCGCTAGCGGGAGGGGGGAGACCCAGTACTTC
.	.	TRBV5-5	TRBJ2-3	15	CASRALRLSTDTQYF	TGTGCCAGCCGAGCCCTCCGACTTAGCACAGATACGCAGTATTTT
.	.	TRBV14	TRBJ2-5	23	CASSQDKFGVRGARQGRFWAQYF	TGTGCCAGCAGCCAAGATAAGTTCGGCGTACGGGGGGCGAGGCAAGGAAGGTTCTGGGCCCAGTACTTC
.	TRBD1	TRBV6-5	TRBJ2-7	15	CASRRTGTGGASWYF	TGTGCCAGCAGGCGAACCGGGACAGGGGGGGCTAGTTGGTACTTC
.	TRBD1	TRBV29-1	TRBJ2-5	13	CSVPQGVGETQYF	TGCAGCGTACCACAGGGGGTCGGAGAGACCCAGTACTTC
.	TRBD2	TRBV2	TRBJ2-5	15	CASRGLAGGRETQYF	TGTGCCAGCAGGGGACTAGCGGGAGGGCGGGAGACCCAGTACTTC
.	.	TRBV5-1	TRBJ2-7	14	CASSLESSSYEQYF	TGCGCCAGCAGCTTAGAATCCAGCTCCTACGAGCAGTACTTC